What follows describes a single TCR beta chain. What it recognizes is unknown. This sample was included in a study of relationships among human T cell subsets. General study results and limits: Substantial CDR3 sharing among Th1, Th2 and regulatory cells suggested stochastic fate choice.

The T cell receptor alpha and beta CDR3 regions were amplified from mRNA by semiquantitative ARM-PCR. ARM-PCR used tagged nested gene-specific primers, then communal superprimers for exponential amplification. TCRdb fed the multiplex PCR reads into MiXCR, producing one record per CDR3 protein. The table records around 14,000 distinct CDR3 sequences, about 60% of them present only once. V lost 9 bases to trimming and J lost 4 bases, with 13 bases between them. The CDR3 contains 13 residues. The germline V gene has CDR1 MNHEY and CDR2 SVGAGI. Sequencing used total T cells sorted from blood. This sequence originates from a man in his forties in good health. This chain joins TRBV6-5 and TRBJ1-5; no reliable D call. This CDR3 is CASCPGWNQPQHF. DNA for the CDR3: TGTGCCAGTTGCCCAGGTTGGAATCAGCCCCAGCATTTT.